This TCR beta chain was captured by sequencing in a study of T cells after yellow fever vaccination. Study findings and constraints: Weaker, the secondary response had a peak occurring faster, on day 5 versus 15. FACS-sorted repertoires might harbor abundant contaminating clonotypes from the bulk population.

In this sample, this clonotype turned up many times. What it binds is unknown. CDR1 and CDR2 (germline): LGHDT, YNNKEL (reference sequence). The CDR3 loop spans 11 amino acids. The V gene lost 8 bases and the J gene lost 2 bases, with 6 bases spanning the gap. TCRdb recomputed calls from the 5' RACE reads with MiXCR, one row per CDR3 protein. The sample contains about 150,000 distinct CDR3 sequences, more than 6.5% of which appear only once. This clonotype originated in a man under 40 who received the YFV17D yellow fever vaccine. The sample consisted of CD4+ T cells sorted from PBMCs, taken 10 days after the yellow fever booster vaccination. The chain has TRBV3-1 and TRBJ1-1; D may be TRBD1 (5 bases). CDR3 loop: CASGGNTEAFF. Here the CDR3 DNA reads TGTGCCAGCGGGGGTAACACTGAAGCTTTCTTT.